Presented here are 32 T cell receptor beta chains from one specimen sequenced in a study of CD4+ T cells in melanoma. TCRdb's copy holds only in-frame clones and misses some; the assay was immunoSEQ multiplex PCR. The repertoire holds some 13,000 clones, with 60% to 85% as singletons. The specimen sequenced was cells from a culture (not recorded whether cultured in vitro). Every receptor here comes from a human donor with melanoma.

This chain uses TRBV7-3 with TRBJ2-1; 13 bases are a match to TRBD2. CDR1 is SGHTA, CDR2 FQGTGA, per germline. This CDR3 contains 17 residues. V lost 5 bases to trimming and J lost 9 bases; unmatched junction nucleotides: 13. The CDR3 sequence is CASSRPSLAGGHSEQFF. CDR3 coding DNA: TGTGCCAGCAGCCGTCCGTCACTAGCGGGGGGGCATAGTGAGCAGTTCTTC.

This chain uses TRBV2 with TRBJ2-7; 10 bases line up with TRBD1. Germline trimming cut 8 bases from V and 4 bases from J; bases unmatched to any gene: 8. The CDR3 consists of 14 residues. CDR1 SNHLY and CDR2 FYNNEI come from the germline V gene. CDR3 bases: TGTGCCAGCGTCCGGGACAGGGGCTTATACGAGCAGTACTTC. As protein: CASVRDRGLYEQYF.

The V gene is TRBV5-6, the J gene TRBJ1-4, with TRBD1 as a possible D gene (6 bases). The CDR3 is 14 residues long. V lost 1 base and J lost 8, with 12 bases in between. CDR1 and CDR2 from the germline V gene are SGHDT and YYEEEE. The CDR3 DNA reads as TGTGCCAGCAGCTTGACAGGGCCTTACGAAAAACTGTTTTTT. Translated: CASSLTGPYEKLFF.

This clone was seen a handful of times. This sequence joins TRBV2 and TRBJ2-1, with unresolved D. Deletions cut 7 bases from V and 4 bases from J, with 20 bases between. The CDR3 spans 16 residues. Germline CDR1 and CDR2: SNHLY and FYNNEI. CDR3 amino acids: CASMDGVSLDYNEQFF. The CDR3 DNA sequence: TGTGCCAGCATGGACGGAGTGAGCCTCGATTACAATGAGCAGTTCTTC.

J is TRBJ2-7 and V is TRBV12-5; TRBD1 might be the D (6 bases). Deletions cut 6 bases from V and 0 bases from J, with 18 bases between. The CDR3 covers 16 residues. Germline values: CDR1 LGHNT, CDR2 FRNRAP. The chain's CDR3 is CASGPTNRASSYEQYF. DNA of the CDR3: TGTGCTAGTGGGCCTACTAACAGGGCTTCCTCCTACGAGCAGTACTTC.

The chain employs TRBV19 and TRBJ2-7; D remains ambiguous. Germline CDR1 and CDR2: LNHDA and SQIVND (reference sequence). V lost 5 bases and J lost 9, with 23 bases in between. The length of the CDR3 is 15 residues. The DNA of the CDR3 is TGTGCCAGTAGTCCCGTTCTCTCTAGGAAGTATGGGCAGTACTTC. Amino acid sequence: CASSPVLSRKYGQYF.

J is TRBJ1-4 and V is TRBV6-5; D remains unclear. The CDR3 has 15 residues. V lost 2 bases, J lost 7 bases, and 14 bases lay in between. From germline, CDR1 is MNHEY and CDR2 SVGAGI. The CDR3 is CASSYQTTGSEKLFF. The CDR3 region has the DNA TGTGCCAGCAGTTACCAGACAACGGGAAGTGAAAAACTGTTTTTT.

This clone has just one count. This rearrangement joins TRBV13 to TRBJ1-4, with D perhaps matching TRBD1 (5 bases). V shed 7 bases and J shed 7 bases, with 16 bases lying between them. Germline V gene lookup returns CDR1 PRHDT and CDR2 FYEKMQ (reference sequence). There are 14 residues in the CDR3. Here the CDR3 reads CASTRSGPGEKLFF. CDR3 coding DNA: TGTGCCAGCACCAGATCAGGGCCAGGTGAAAAACTGTTTTTT.

CDR3 region: CASSFELDTQYF. CDR3 sequence (DNA): TGCGCCAGCAGCTTCGAGTTGGATACGCAGTATTTT. The V gene is TRBV5-1, the J gene TRBJ2-3; D unclear. Trimming cost V 2 bases and J 6 bases, with 7 bases left between them. The CDR3 totals 12 residues. CDR1 is SGHRS, CDR2 YFSETQ, per germline.

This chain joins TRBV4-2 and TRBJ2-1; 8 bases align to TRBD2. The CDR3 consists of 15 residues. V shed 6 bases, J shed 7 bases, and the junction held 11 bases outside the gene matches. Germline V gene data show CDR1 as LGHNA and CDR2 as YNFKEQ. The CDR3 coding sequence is TGTGCCAGCAGGACGGGGGGGCGGTCGGCGAATGAGCAGTTCTTC. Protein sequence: CASRTGGRSANEQFF.

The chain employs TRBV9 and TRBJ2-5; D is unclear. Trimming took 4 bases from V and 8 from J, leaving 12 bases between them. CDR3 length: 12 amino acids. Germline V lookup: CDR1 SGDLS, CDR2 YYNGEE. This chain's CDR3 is CASSPPRGTQYF. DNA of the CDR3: TGTGCCAGCAGCCCCCCCCGTGGTACCCAGTACTTC.

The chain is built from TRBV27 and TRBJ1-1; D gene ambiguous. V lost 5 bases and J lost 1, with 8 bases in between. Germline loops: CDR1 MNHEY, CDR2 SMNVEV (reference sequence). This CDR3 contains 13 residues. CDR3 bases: TGTGCCAGCAGTCGGCCAGGGAACACTGAAGCTTTCTTT. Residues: CASSRPGNTEAFF.

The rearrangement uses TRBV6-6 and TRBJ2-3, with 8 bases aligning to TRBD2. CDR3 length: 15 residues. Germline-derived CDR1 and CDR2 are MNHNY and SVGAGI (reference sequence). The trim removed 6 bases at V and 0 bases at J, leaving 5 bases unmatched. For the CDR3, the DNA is TGTGCCAGCAGATTACTAGCGGTCAGCACAGATACGCAGTATTTT. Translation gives CASRLLAVSTDTQYF.

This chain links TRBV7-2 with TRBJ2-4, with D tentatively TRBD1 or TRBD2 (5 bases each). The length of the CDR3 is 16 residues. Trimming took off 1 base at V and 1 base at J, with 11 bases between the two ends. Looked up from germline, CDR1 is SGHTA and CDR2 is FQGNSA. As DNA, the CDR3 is TGTGCCAGCAGCTTAGGAGTGGGGGAGGCCAAAAACATTCAGTACTTC. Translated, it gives CASSLGVGEAKNIQYF.

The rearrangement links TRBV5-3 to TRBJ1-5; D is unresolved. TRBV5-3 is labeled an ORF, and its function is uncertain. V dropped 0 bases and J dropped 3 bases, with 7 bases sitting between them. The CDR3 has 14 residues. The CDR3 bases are TGTGCCAGAAGCTTGGCCAGCCCCAATCAGCCCCAGCATTTT. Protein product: CARSLASPNQPQHF.

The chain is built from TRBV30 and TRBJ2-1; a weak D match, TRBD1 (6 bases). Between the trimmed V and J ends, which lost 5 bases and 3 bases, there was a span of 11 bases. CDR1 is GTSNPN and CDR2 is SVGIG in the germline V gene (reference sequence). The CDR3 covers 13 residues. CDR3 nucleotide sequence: TGTGCCTGGGCCAGGGGATACTACAATGAGCAGTTCTTC. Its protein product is CAWARGYYNEQFF.

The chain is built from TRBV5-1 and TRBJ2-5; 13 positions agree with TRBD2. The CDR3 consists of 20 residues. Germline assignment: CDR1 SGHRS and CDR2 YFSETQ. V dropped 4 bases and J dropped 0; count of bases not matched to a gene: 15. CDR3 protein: CASSRESTILAGGHQETQYF. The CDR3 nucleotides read TGCGCCAGCAGCCGAGAATCCACTATACTAGCGGGGGGGCACCAAGAGACCCAGTACTTC.

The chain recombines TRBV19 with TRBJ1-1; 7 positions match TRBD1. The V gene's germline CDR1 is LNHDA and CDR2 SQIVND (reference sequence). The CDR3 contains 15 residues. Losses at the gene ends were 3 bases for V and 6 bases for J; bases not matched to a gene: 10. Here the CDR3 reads CASSMDLRGTAEAFF. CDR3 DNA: TGTGCCAGTAGTATGGATCTTCGAGGGACAGCTGAAGCTTTCTTT.

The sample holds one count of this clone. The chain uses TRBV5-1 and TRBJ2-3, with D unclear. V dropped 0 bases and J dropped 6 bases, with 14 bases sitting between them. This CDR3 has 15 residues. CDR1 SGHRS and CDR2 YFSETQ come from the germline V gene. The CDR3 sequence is CASSLASIQEDTQYF. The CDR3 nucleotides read TGCGCCAGCAGCTTGGCCTCGATTCAGGAGGATACGCAGTATTTT.

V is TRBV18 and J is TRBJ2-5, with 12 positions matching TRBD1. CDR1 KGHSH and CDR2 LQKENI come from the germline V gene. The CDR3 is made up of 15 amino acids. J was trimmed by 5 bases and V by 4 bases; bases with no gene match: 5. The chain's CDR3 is CASSLGTGGAETQYF. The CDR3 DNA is TGTGCCAGCTCACTTGGGACAGGGGGCGCCGAGACCCAGTACTTC.

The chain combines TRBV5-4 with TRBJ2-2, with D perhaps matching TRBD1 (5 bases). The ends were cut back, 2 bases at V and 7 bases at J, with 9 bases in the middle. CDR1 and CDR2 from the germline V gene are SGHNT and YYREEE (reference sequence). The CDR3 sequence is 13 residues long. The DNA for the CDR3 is TGTGCCAGCAGCTTTAAGGGGATCGGGGAGCTGTTTTTT. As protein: CASSFKGIGELFF.

CDR3 sequence (DNA): TGCGCCAGCCGCGAGCGGTCAGGGAAAGAAGCTTTCTTT. Translation gives CASRERSGKEAFF. The gene calls are TRBV10-1 and TRBJ1-1, with a possible D match to TRBD1 (5 bases). V shed 8 bases and J shed 8 bases, with 18 bases lying between them. This CDR3 region has 13 residues. Germline CDR1 WNHNN, CDR2 SYGVQD (reference sequence).

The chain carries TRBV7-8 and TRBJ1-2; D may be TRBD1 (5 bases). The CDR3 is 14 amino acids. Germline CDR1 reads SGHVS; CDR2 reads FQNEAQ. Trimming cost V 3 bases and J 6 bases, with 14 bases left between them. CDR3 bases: TGTGCCAGCAGCTTGCAGGGCCGTCCGGATGGCTACACCTTC. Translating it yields CASSLQGRPDGYTF. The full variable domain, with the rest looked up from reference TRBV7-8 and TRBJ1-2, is GAGVSQSPRYKVAKRGQDVALRCDPISGHVSLFWYQQALGQGPEFLTYFQNEAQLDKSGLPSDRFFAERPEGSVSTLKIQRTQQEDSAVYLCASSLQGRPDGYTFGSGTRLTVV.

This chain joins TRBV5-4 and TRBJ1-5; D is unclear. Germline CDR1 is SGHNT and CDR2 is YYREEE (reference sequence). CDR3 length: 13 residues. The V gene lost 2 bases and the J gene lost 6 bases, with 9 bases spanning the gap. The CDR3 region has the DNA TGTGCCAGCAGCTTAGGGAGTGGTCAGCCCCAGCATTTT. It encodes CASSLGSGQPQHF. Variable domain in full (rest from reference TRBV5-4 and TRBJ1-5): ETGVTQSPTHLIKTRGQQVTLRCSSQSGHNTVSWYQQALGQGPQFIFQYYREEENGRGNFPPRFSGLQFPNYSSELNVNALELDDSALYLCASSLGSGQPQHFGDGTRLSIL.

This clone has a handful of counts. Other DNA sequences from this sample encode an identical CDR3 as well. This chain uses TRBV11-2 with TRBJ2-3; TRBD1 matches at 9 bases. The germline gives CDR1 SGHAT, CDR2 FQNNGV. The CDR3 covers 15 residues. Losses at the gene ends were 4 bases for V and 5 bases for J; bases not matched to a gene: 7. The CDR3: CASSSYRGRGDTQYF. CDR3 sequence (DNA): TGTGCCAGCAGCTCCTACAGGGGGCGTGGAGATACGCAGTATTTT. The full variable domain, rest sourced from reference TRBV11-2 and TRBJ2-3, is EAGVAQSPRYKIIEKRQSVAFWCNPISGHATLYWYQQILGQGPKLLIQFQNNGVVDDSQLPKDRFSAERLKGVDSTLKIQPAKLEDSAVYLCASSSYRGRGDTQYFGPGTRLTVL.

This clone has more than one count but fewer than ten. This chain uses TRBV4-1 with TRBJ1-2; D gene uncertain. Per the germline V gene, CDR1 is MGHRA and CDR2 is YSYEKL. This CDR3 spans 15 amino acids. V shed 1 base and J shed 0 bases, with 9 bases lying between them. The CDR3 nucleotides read TGCGCCAGCAGCCAAGGTGGACCGGCTAACTATGGCTACACCTTC. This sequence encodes CASSQGGPANYGYTF.

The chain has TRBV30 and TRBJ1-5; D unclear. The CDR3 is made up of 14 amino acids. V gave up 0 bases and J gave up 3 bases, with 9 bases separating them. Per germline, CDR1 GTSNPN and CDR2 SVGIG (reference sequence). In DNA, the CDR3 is TGTGCCTGGAGTGTCGGGCAGGACAATCAGCCCCAGCATTTT. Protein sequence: CAWSVGQDNQPQHF.

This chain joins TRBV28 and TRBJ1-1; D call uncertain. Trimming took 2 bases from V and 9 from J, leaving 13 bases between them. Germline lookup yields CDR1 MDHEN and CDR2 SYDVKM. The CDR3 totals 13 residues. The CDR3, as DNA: TGTGCCAGCAGTTTAGGCGGGAGTGATAAAGCTTTCTTT. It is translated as CASSLGGSDKAFF.

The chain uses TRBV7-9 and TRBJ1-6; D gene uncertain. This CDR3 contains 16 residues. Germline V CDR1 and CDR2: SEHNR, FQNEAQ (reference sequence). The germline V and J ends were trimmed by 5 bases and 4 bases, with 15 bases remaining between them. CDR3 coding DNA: TGTGCCAGCAGCACGGGGTCGGGGTTTTATAATTCACCCCTCCACTTT. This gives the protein CASSTGSGFYNSPLHF.

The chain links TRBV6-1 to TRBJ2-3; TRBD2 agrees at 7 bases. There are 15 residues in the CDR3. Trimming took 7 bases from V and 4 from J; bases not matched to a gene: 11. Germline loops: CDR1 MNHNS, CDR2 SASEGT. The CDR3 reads CASTTLLAGPDTQYF. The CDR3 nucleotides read TGTGCCAGCACTACCCTCTTAGCGGGCCCAGATACGCAGTATTTT.

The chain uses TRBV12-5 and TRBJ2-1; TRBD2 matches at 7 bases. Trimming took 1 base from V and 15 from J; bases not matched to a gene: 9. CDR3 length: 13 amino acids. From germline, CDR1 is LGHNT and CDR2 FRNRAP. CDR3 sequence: CASGLEPGLPPFF. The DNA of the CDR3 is TGTGCTAGTGGTTTGGAACCGGGACTACCCCCGTTCTTC.

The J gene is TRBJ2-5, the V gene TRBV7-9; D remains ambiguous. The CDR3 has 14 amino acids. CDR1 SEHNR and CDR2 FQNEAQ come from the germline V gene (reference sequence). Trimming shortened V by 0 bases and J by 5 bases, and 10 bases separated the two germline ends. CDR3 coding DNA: TGTGCCAGCAGCTTAGCCTCTTTTCCTGAGACCCAGTACTTC. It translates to CASSLASFPETQYF.